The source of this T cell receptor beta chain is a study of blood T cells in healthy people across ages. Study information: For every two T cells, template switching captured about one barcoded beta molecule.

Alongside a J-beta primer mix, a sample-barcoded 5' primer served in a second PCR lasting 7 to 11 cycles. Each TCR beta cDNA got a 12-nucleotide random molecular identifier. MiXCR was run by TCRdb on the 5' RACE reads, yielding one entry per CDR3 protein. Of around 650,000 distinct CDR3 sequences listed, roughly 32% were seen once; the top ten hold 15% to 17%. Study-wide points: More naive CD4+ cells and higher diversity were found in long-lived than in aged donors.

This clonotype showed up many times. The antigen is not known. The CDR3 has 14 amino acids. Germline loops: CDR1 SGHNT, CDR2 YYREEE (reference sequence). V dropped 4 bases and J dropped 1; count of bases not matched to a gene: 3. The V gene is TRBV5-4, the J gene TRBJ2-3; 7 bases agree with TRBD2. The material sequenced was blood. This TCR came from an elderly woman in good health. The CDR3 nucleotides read TGTGCCAGCAGCCCGAGCGGGGGCACAGATACGCAGTATTTT. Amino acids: CASSPSGGTDTQYF. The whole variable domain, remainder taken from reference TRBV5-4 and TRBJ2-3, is ETGVTQSPTHLIKTRGQQVTLRCSSQSGHNTVSWYQQALGQGPQFIFQYYREEENGRGNFPPRFSGLQFPNYSSELNVNALELDDSALYLCASSPSGGTDTQYFGPGTRLTVL.